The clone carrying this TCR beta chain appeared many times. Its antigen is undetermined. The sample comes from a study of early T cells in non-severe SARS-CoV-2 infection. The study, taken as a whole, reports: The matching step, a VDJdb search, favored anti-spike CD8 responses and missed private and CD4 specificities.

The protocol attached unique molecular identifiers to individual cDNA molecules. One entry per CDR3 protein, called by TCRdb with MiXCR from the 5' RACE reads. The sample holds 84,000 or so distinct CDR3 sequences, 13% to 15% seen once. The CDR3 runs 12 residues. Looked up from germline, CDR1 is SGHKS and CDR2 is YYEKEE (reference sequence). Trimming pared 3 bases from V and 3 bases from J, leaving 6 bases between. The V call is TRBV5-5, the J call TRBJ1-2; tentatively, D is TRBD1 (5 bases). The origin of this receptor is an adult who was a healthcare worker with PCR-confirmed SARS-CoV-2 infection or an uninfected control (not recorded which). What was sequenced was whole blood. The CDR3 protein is CASSSTDYGYTF. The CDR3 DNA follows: TGTGCCAGCAGCTCGACAGACTATGGCTACACCTTC.